The clone carrying this T cell receptor beta chain was seen once. The antigen is not known. Trimming left V 3 bases short and J 4 bases short, with 15 bases between. The CDR3 is 14 residues long. The germline gives CDR1 GTSNPN, CDR2 SVGIG (reference sequence). The data belong to a study of cytomegalovirus exposure and HLA in healthy donors. This PCR relied on a set of 60 Vbeta primers and 13 Jbeta primers. In the original processing: Counted up in a later analysis, unique TCR beta chains came to approximately 83 million, with around 12 million shared. Using immunoSEQ multiplex PCR, the repertoire was profiled, and TCRdb retains in-frame clones only, with some absent. V and J calls and clone size come straight from that table; D and trimming were deduced from the DNA. Altogether some 71,000 clones are present, roughly four fifths being singletons, with the ten largest covering approximately 22%. Study-level points and caveats: Later on, analysis showed that most CMV-associated TCR beta chains appeared to be HLA-restricted.

The chain carries TRBV30 and TRBJ1-1; D is possibly TRBD1 (6 bases). The TCR sequence derives from a woman aged 30 to 39 in good health and CMV-seropositive. The sequenced sample was PBMCs. The CDR3 spells CAWRPQGRSTEAFF. In DNA, the CDR3 is TGTGCCTGGAGACCTCAGGGGCGCAGCACTGAAGCTTTCTTT.